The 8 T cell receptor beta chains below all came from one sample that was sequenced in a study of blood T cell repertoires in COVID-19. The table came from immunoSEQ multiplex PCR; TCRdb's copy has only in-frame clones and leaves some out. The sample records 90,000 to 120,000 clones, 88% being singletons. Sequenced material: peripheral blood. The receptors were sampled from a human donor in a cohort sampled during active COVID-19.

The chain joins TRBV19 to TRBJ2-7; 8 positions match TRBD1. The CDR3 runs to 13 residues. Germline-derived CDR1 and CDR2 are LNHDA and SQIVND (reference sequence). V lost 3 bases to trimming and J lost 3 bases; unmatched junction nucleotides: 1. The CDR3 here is CASSIGQGYEQYF. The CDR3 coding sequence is TGTGCCAGTAGTATCGGACAGGGCTACGAGCAGTACTTC. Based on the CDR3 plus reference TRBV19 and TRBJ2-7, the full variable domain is DGGITQSPKYLFRKEGQNVTLSCEQNLNHDAMYWYRQDPGQGLRLIYYSQIVNDFQKGDIAEGYSVSREKKESFPLTVTSAQKNPTAFYLCASSIGQGYEQYFGPGTRLTVT.

The CDR3 here is CASSARGGYTF. The CDR3 DNA follows: TGTGCCAGCAGTGCGCGCGGAGGCTACACCTTC. The rearrangement uses TRBV6-2 or TRBV6-3 and TRBJ1-2; no firm D call. The CDR3 has 11 residues. Germline V gene lookup returns CDR1 MNHEY and CDR2 SVGEGT. Trimming took off 5 bases at V and 8 bases at J, with 9 bases between the two ends.

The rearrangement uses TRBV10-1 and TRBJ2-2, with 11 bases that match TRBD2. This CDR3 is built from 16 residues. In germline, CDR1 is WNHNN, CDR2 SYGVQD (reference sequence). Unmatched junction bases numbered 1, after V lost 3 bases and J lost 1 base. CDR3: CASSDGLAGNTGELFF. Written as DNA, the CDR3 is TGCGCCAGCAGTGATGGACTAGCGGGGAACACCGGGGAGCTGTTTTTT.

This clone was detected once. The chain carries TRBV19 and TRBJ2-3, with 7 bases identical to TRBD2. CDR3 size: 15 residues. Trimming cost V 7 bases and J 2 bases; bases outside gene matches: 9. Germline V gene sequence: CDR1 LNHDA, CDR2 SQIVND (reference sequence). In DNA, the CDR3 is TGTGCCAGTAAGGGGCGGGAGCGGTACACAGATACGCAGTATTTT. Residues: CASKGRERYTDTQYF.

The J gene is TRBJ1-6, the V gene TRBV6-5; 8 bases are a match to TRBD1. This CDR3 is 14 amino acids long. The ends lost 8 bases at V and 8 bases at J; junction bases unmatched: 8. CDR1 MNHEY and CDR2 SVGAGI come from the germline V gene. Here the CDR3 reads CASSRQGMDSPLHF. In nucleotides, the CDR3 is TGTGCCAGCTCGCGACAGGGGATGGATTCACCCCTCCACTTT.

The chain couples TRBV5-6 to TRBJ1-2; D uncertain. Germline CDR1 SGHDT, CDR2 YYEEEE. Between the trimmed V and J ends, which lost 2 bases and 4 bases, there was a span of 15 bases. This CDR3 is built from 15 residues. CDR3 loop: CASSFFAGLSYGYTF. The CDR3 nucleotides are TGTGCCAGCAGCTTCTTTGCAGGTTTGAGCTATGGCTACACCTTC.

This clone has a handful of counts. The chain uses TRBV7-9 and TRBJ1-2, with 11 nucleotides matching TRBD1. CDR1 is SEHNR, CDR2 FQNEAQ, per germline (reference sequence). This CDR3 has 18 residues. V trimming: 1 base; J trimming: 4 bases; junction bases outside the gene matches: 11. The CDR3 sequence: CASSLGSGQGAGGYGYTF. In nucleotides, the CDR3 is TGTGCCAGCAGCTTAGGCTCCGGACAGGGGGCCGGCGGCTATGGCTACACCTTC.

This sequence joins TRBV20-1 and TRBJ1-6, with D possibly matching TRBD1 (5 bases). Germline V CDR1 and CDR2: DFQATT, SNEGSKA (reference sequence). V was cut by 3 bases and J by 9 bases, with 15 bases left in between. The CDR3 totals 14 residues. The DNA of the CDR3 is TGCAGTGCTAGTCCGCAGGGCAGGAGTTCACCCCTCCACTTT. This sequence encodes CSASPQGRSSPLHF.